This passage covers 25 T cell receptor beta chains from one sample sequenced in a study of cytomegalovirus exposure and HLA in healthy donors. The PCR was carried out with 60 Vbeta primers and 13 Jbeta primers. Assay used: immunoSEQ multiplex PCR; TCRdb lists only in-frame clones, some missing. The sample has more than 95,000 clones, 55% to 75% seen once. Source material: PBMCs. The receptors stem from a woman aged 35 to 49 in good health and CMV-seropositive.

V and J are TRBV5-1 and TRBJ2-1; D is ambiguous. The CDR3 runs to 14 residues. The germline V and J ends were trimmed by 5 bases and 1 base, with 10 bases remaining between them. From germline, CDR1 is SGHRS and CDR2 YFSETQ. The CDR3, as DNA: TGCGCCAGCAGGACGGGTACGTCCTACAATGAGCAGTTCTTC. Its protein product is CASRTGTSYNEQFF.

The V gene is TRBV18, the J gene TRBJ2-5; possible D gene TRBD2, 6 bases. CDR1 and CDR2 (germline): KGHSH, LQKENI. Trimming removed 3 bases from V and 5 bases from J, with 10 bases in between. This CDR3 spans 13 amino acids. CDR3 in amino acids: CASSPGTRETQYF. The CDR3 nucleotides read TGTGCCAGCTCACCTGGGACTCGGGAGACCCAGTACTTC.

The genes are TRBV28 and TRBJ2-7; 8 positions match TRBD1. V lost 6 bases, J lost 6 bases, and 10 bases stayed unmatched. The CDR3 runs 14 residues. The germline gives CDR1 MDHEN, CDR2 SYDVKM. This CDR3 is CASSPTGGGIEQYF. For the CDR3, the DNA is TGTGCCAGCAGCCCAACAGGGGGTGGAATCGAGCAGTACTTC.

This clone has a single count. The V and J genes are TRBV28 and TRBJ2-7, with 7 bases fitting TRBD1. After removal of 6 bases from V and 1 base from J, the junction contained 9 bases not matched to a gene. The CDR3 consists of 15 residues. The germline CDR1 and CDR2 sequences are MDHEN and SYDVKM. CDR3 region: CASSPSGRGSYEQYF. In DNA, the CDR3 is TGTGCCAGCAGCCCCTCCGGCAGGGGGTCCTACGAGCAGTACTTC.

This clone turned up a few times. The rearrangement joins TRBV4-2 to TRBJ2-2; the match to TRBD2 covers 7 bases. Germline trimming cut 1 base from V and 7 bases from J; bases unmatched to any gene: 6. Germline CDR1 LGHNA, CDR2 YNFKEQ. The CDR3 contains 15 residues. In nucleotides, the CDR3 is TGTGCCAGCAGCCAAGCGTGGGAGGGTCTCGGGGAGCTGTTTTTT. It translates to CASSQAWEGLGELFF.

The count of this clone is one. The CDR3 here is CASSLSGSSYEQYF. CDR3 sequence (DNA): TGCGCCAGCAGCCTGAGCGGGAGCTCCTACGAGCAGTACTTC. The rearrangement links TRBV5-1 to TRBJ2-7; TRBD2 aligns across 8 bases. Per the germline V gene, CDR1 is SGHRS and CDR2 is YFSETQ. Germline trimming cut 4 bases from V and 0 bases from J; bases unmatched to any gene: 3. The CDR3 sequence is 14 residues long.

This clone appeared a few times. V and J are TRBV27 and TRBJ1-6; D not resolved. The CDR3 has 15 amino acids. Germline values: CDR1 MNHEY, CDR2 SMNVEV (reference sequence). V lost 4 bases to trimming and J lost 9 bases, with 16 bases between them. CDR3 region: CASSSPGELSSPLHF. DNA of the CDR3: TGTGCCAGCAGTTCACCCGGGGAGTTATCTTCACCCCTCCACTTT.

The V gene is TRBV4-3, the J gene TRBJ1-1; D ambiguous. The germline V gene encodes CDR1 LGHNA and CDR2 YSLEER. The germline V and J ends were trimmed by 1 base and 2 bases, with 5 bases remaining between them. This CDR3 has 13 residues. The CDR3 loop reads CASSQGVNTEAFF. The CDR3 DNA sequence: TGCGCCAGCAGCCAAGGCGTCAACACTGAAGCTTTCTTT.

The gene calls are TRBV28 and TRBJ1-1; D ambiguous. V gave up 3 bases and J gave up 1 base, with 12 bases separating them. The CDR3 contains 15 residues. CDR1 is MDHEN and CDR2 is SYDVKM in the germline V gene. Here the CDR3 reads CASSFFSSSNTEAFF. CDR3 nucleotide sequence: TGTGCCAGCAGTTTCTTCTCCTCCTCGAACACTGAAGCTTTCTTT.

The V gene is TRBV18, the J gene TRBJ2-7; a possible D gene is TRBD1 (5 bases). CDR1 is KGHSH, CDR2 LQKENI, per germline. V was shortened by 3 bases and J by 5 bases, with 11 bases between the two germline ends. This CDR3 has 13 amino acids. The CDR3: CASSPAGLDEQYF. The DNA for the CDR3 is TGTGCCAGCTCACCTGCAGGGCTCGACGAGCAGTACTTC.

The rearrangement links TRBV9 to TRBJ1-5; the match to TRBD1 covers 9 bases. The CDR3 consists of 15 residues. V was clipped by 4 bases and J by 6 bases; unmatched bases: 8. Germline loops: CDR1 SGDLS, CDR2 YYNGEE. The CDR3 DNA reads TGTGCCAGCAGCAACGGGGACAGGGTCGGTCAGCCCCAGCATTTT. This gives the protein CASSNGDRVGQPQHF.

This chain connects TRBV4-2 to TRBJ2-7; the D gene is possibly TRBD1 (6 bases). The CDR3 is 16 residues long. V lost 0 bases and J 0 bases, leaving 12 bases between the germline ends. Germline V gives CDR1 LGHNA, CDR2 YNFKEQ. CDR3 sequence: CASSQEGQTNSYEQYF. The CDR3 coding sequence is TGTGCCAGCAGCCAAGAAGGACAGACCAACTCCTACGAGCAGTACTTC.

The chain joins TRBV29-1 to TRBJ2-3; a weak D match, TRBD2 (5 bases). V shed 6 bases and J shed 1 base, with 14 bases lying between them. The CDR3 is 14 residues long. Germline assignment: CDR1 SQVTM and CDR2 ANQGSEA. DNA for the CDR3: TGCAGCGTGGCCCCGGAGGCGGGCACAGATACGCAGTATTTT. Its translation is CSVAPEAGTDTQYF.

V gene TRBV4-1 combines with J gene TRBJ1-2; 9 nucleotides agree with TRBD1. The germline V gene has CDR1 MGHRA and CDR2 YSYEKL. The junction had 8 bases not matched to a gene; V was cut back by 7 bases and J by 5 bases. The CDR3 spans 14 residues. The chain's CDR3 is CASTTPGQGYGYTF. Written as DNA, the CDR3 is TGCGCCAGCACCACTCCGGGACAGGGTTATGGCTACACCTTC.

This chain uses TRBV2 with TRBJ2-1; a weak D match, TRBD1 (5 bases). The length of the CDR3 is 15 residues. Deletions cut 6 bases from V and 0 bases from J, with 12 bases between. Germline-derived CDR1 and CDR2 are SNHLY and FYNNEI. CDR3 sequence reads: CASRGAESSYNEQFF. The DNA of the CDR3 is TGTGCCAGCAGAGGGGCGGAGAGCTCCTACAATGAGCAGTTCTTC.

The chain joins TRBV2 to TRBJ1-1; the D gene is possibly TRBD1 (6 bases). CDR3 size: 14 residues. V was cut by 6 bases and J by 1 base, with 12 bases left in between. Germline CDR1 and CDR2: SNHLY and FYNNEI. The CDR3 DNA is TGTGCCAGCAGACCGGGACAACAGAACACTGAAGCTTTCTTT. It is translated as CASRPGQQNTEAFF.

V gene TRBV2 combines with J gene TRBJ2-2, with 8 positions matching TRBD1. Germline assignment: CDR1 SNHLY and CDR2 FYNNEI. V was clipped by 9 bases and J by 6 bases; unmatched bases: 6. The CDR3 contains 13 residues. CDR3 amino acids: CARDRESSGELFF. The CDR3 region has the DNA TGTGCCAGGGACAGGGAATCCTCCGGGGAGCTGTTTTTT. Based on the CDR3 plus reference TRBV2 and TRBJ2-2, the full variable domain is EPEVTQTPSHQVTQMGQEVILRCVPISNHLYFYWYRQILGQKVEFLVSFYNNEISEKSEIFDDQFSVERPDGSNFTLKIRSTKLEDSAMYFCARDRESSGELFFGEGSRLTVL.

The V call is TRBV19, the J call TRBJ2-1; D is possibly TRBD2 (5 bases). From germline, CDR1 is LNHDA and CDR2 SQIVND (reference sequence). Trimming removed 1 base from V and 4 bases from J, with 17 bases in between. CDR3 length equals 17 residues. The CDR3 sequence is CASSIGVPAPGYNEQFF. The DNA of the CDR3 is TGTGCCAGTAGTATAGGGGTTCCGGCCCCGGGGTACAATGAGCAGTTCTTC.

The J gene is TRBJ2-5, the V gene TRBV7-2; 10 bases line up with TRBD1. The J call may be faulty, since TRBJ2-7 better matches the DNA end. Germline CDR1 is SGHTA and CDR2 is FQGNSA. CDR3 length: 16 amino acids. CDR3 nucleotides: TGTGCCAGCAGCCCGCCGGACAGGGGGGGATTCTACGAGCAGTACTTC. This gives the protein CASSPPDRGGFYEQYF.

The gene calls are TRBV5-1 and TRBJ2-7; D perhaps matches TRBD1 (6 bases). Deletions cut 0 bases from V and 5 bases from J, with 12 bases between. This CDR3 is 14 amino acids long. Germline CDR1 SGHRS, CDR2 YFSETQ. The DNA of the CDR3 is TGCGCCAGCAGCTTGGAGGGGGTAAACGACGAGCAGTACTTC. Translation gives CASSLEGVNDEQYF.

The chain couples TRBV7-3 to TRBJ2-2, with TRBD1 as a possible D gene (6 bases). Germline assignment: CDR1 SGHTA and CDR2 FQGTGA. CDR3 length: 15 amino acids. V was trimmed by 2 bases and J by 4 bases, leaving 11 bases between them. Written as DNA, the CDR3 is TGTGCCAGCAGCTTATCGACAGGTGGCACCGGGGAGCTGTTTTTT. Residues: CASSLSTGGTGELFF.

The chain carries TRBV7-8 and TRBJ1-1, with D possibly matching TRBD1 (5 bases). Deletions cut 2 bases from V and 5 bases from J, with 12 bases between. CDR3 length: 14 amino acids. CDR1 and CDR2 (germline): SGHVS, FQNEAQ. As DNA, the CDR3 is TGTGCCAGCAGCTTATACGGGGGTTGGACTGAAGCTTTCTTT. Translation: CASSLYGGWTEAFF.

In this sample, this clone turned up once. The J gene is TRBJ2-7, the V gene TRBV6-1, with 9 positions matching TRBD2. The CDR3 sequence is 16 residues long. The V and J ends lost 3 bases and 4 bases, in that order; junction bases with no gene match: 10. Germline V gene lookup returns CDR1 MNHNS and CDR2 SASEGT. The CDR3 DNA is TGTGCCAGCAGTGACCCCCCGGGACTAGCTGTTTACGAGCAGTACTTC. Encoded protein: CASSDPPGLAVYEQYF.

The chain carries TRBV5-1 and TRBJ2-5; 10 bases align to TRBD2. The last part of the DNA fits TRBJ2-7 better; the J call may be wrong. The CDR3 runs 15 residues. The V gene's germline CDR1 is SGHRS and CDR2 YFSETQ. CDR3 protein: CASSLDPSGRTEQYF. Written as DNA, the CDR3 is TGCGCCAGCAGCTTGGACCCTAGCGGGAGAACCGAGCAGTACTTC.

The CDR3 sequence is CASSPSSGSGYEQYF. Written as DNA, the CDR3 is TGTGCCAGCTCACCTTCTAGCGGGAGTGGATACGAGCAGTACTTC. The gene calls are TRBV18 and TRBJ2-7; 10 bases line up with TRBD2. The CDR3 runs 15 residues. Unmatched junction bases numbered 6, after V lost 3 bases and J lost 4 bases. Germline values: CDR1 KGHSH, CDR2 LQKENI.